This TCR beta chain comes out of a study of T cells in Graves' hyperthyroidism and ophthalmopathy. The study, taken as a whole, reports: Ophthalmopathy prediction by the model preceded onset by a median roughly 6.3 months. Peripheral blood also featured most of the thyroid clonotypes expanded above 0.001. Researchers report that a 13 V-J model separated ophthalmopathy from stable hyperthyroidism.

Researchers amplified the TCR beta CDR3 regions from RNA transcripts. RT-PCR in the first round (using the HTBI primer set) targeted the TCR CDR3. A single record per CDR3 protein comes from TCRdb applying MiXCR to the multiplex PCR reads. The sample includes about 570,000 distinct CDR3 sequences, 46% of them seen just once. Thyroid ultrasound, orbital computed tomography, clinical symptoms, and serum thyroxine and TRAb underpinned diagnoses. Worth noting for this clonotype: Its target is not known.

The CDR3 has 16 amino acids. CDR1 and CDR2 (germline): SGHTA, FQGNSA. V was clipped by 1 base and J by 0 bases, with 13 bases between them. This chain links TRBV7-2 with TRBJ2-7, with TRBD1 as a possible D gene (6 bases). Sequences were obtained from peripheral blood or thyroid tissue (not recorded which). This sequence was found in an adult woman with Graves' disease, either hyperthyroidism or ophthalmopathy (not recorded which). Written as DNA, the CDR3 is TGTGCCAGCAGCTTAGGTTCGTCAGGGGCCTCCTACGAGCAGTACTTC. This translates into CASSLGSSGASYEQYF. The full variable domain, rest sourced from reference TRBV7-2 and TRBJ2-7, is GAGVSQSPSNKVTEKGKDVELRCDPISGHTALYWYRQSLGQGLEFLIYFQGNSAPDKSGLPSDRFSAERTGGSVSTLTIQRTQQEDSAVYLCASSLGSSGASYEQYFGPGTRLTVT.